These 9 T cell receptor beta chains were all obtained from the same sample, sequenced in a study of shared T cell receptors in the human thymus. Using immunoSEQ multiplex PCR, the repertoire was profiled, and TCRdb retains in-frame clones only, with some absent. The sample lists under 700,000 clones, roughly 74% seen once, with roughly 0.013% in the top ten. The data also belong to a second study, concerning human thymus T cells.

The sample was thymocytes. Source of these receptors: a boy in the first two years of life with a congenital heart defect.

The chain carries TRBV6-5 and TRBJ2-7, with 7 bases identical to TRBD2. CDR3 length: 14 amino acids. V gave up 8 bases and J gave up 3 bases; unmatched junction bases: 10. Germline-derived CDR1 and CDR2 are MNHEY and SVGAGI. The DNA of the CDR3 is TGTGCCAGCGGGAGGGTAGCAGCAAGCTACGAGCAGTACTTC. Translation gives CASGRVAASYEQYF.

The chain carries TRBV18 and TRBJ1-1, with D maybe TRBD1 (5 bases). Germline V gene data show CDR1 as KGHSH and CDR2 as LQKENI. The V end was cut by 0 bases, the J end by 1 base, with 24 bases between. CDR3 length: 20 amino acids. This CDR3 is CASSPPLGLFQGPPNTEAFF. The CDR3 DNA reads TGTGCCAGCTCACCACCGCTTGGGCTATTCCAGGGCCCCCCGAACACTGAAGCTTTCTTT.

The V call is TRBV6-4, the J call TRBJ2-3; a possible D gene is TRBD2 (7 bases). Germline V lookup: CDR1 MRHNA, CDR2 SNTAGT. Trimming cost V 5 bases and J 4 bases, with 19 bases left between them. The CDR3 length is 16 residues. The chain's CDR3 is CASSSTWGGDADTQYF. For the CDR3, the DNA is TGTGCCAGCAGTTCAACGTGGGGGGGCGACGCAGATACGCAGTATTTT.

This clone was recorded only once. This chain connects TRBV15 to TRBJ2-1; 10 bases match TRBD2. The J segment lost 5 bases and the V segment lost 3 bases, leaving 7 bases of the junction unmatched. Germline V gene sequence: CDR1 LNHNV, CDR2 YYDKDF (reference sequence). There are 16 residues in the CDR3. The CDR3 reads CATSRSVTSGHNEQFF. The CDR3 DNA is TGTGCCACCAGCAGGAGTGTGACTAGCGGGCACAATGAGCAGTTCTTC.

This sequence joins TRBV27 and TRBJ2-2; the D gene is possibly TRBD2 (6 bases). CDR3 length: 17 amino acids. Germline values: CDR1 MNHEY, CDR2 SMNVEV (reference sequence). Trimming took 5 bases from V and 5 from J, leaving 21 bases between them. CDR3 coding DNA: TGTGCCAGCAGTCATAAGCGAGCGGGCCGAACAACCGGGGAGCTGTTTTTT. Encoded protein: CASSHKRAGRTTGELFF.

The CDR3 region is CASSQESDSDNSYEQYF. The CDR3 DNA sequence: TGCGCCAGCAGCCAAGAATCGGATAGCGATAACTCCTACGAGCAGTACTTC. V and J are TRBV4-3 and TRBJ2-7; D is perhaps TRBD2 (5 bases). This CDR3 is built from 17 residues. V was shortened by 0 bases and J by 0 bases, with 15 bases between the two germline ends. Germline CDR1 is LGHNA and CDR2 is YSLEER.

This clone was observed once. The gene calls are TRBV4-1 and TRBJ2-7; weak D call: TRBD1 (6 bases). V was trimmed by 0 bases and J by 0 bases, leaving 24 bases between them. This CDR3 comprises 20 residues. Looked up from germline, CDR1 is MGHRA and CDR2 is YSYEKL. DNA of the CDR3: TGCGCCAGCAGCCAAGACGCCCCGAACCAAGGACAGCCGAGCTCCTACGAGCAGTACTTC. This codes for CASSQDAPNQGQPSSYEQYF.

The rearrangement uses TRBV4-2 and TRBJ2-1; TRBD2 matches at 7 bases. The ends lost 0 bases at V and 0 bases at J; junction bases unmatched: 8. Per germline, CDR1 LGHNA and CDR2 YNFKEQ. The CDR3 length is 18 residues. The CDR3 protein is CASSQDWDYPTSYNEQFF. CDR3 sequence (DNA): TGTGCCAGCAGCCAAGATTGGGACTACCCAACCTCCTACAATGAGCAGTTCTTC.

The CDR3 bases are TGTGCCAGCAGCCCCGGCGGGGTCTACTACGAGCAGTACTTC. This gives the protein CASSPGGVYYEQYF. This chain connects TRBV7-8 to TRBJ2-7; D is perhaps TRBD2 (6 bases). CDR1 is SGHVS, CDR2 FQNEAQ, per germline. V was trimmed by 5 bases and J by 3 bases, leaving 14 bases between them. There are 14 residues in the CDR3. The variable domain in full, completed from reference TRBV7-8 and TRBJ2-7, reads GAGVSQSPRYKVAKRGQDVALRCDPISGHVSLFWYQQALGQGPEFLTYFQNEAQLDKSGLPSDRFFAERPEGSVSTLKIQRTQQEDSAVYLCASSPGGVYYEQYFGPGTRLTVT.